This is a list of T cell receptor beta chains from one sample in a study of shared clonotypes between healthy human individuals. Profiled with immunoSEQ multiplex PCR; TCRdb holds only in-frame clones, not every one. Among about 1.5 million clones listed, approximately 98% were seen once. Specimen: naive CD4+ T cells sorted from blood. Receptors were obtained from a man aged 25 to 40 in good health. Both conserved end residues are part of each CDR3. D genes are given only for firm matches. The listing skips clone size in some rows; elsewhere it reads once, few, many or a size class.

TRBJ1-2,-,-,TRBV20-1,CSAGDNYGYTF,TGCAGTGCCGGGGACAACTATGGCTACACCTTC
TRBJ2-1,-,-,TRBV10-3,CAISPWGGQKNNEQFF,TGTGCCATCAGCCCGTGGGGGGGACAGAAAAACAATGAGCAGTTCTTC
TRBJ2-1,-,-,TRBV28,CASSLMYEQFF,TGTGCCAGCAGTTTAATGTATGAGCAGTTCTTC
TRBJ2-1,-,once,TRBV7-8,CASSSSELVYYNEQFF,TGTGCCAGCAGCTCAAGCGAACTAGTTTACTACAATGAGCAGTTCTTC
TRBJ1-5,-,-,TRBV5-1,CASSQSPGYNQPQHF,TGCGCCAGCAGCCAATCCCCCGGATACAATCAGCCCCAGCATTTT
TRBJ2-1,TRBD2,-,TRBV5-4,CASSTLAGDASNEQFF,TGTGCCAGCAGCACATTAGCGGGAGACGCGAGCAATGAGCAGTTCTTC
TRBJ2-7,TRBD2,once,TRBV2,CASSLEAGGPSEQYF,TGTGCCAGCAGTCTCGAAGCGGGAGGTCCATCCGAGCAGTACTTC
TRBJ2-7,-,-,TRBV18,CASSHLTGPSSYEQYF,TGTGCCAGCTCACACCTAACAGGGCCTAGCTCCTACGAGCAGTACTTC
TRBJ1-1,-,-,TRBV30,CAWRMGLGAGTEAFF,TGTGCCTGGAGGATGGGTCTGGGGGCGGGCACTGAAGCTTTCTTT
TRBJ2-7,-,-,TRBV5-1,CASSLLTKTYEQYF,TGCGCCAGCAGCTTGCTTACTAAAACCTACGAGCAGTACTTC
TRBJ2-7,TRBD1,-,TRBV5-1,CASSSRDRGAEQYF,TGCGCCAGCAGCTCCCGGGACAGGGGTGCCGAGCAGTACTTC
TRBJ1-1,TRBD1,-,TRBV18,CASLAGGSNTEAFF,TGTGCCAGCTTGGCAGGGGGCTCGAACACTGAAGCTTTCTTT
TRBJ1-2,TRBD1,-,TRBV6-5,CASSLTGGSYGYTF,TGTGCCAGCAGTCTGACAGGGGGTTCCTATGGCTACACCTTC
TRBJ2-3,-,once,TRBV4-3,CASSQDRGGTTDTQYF,TGCGCCAGCAGCCAAGACAGGGGAGGAACCACAGATACGCAGTATTTT
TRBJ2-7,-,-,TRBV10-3,CAISESTGRYEQYF,TGTGCCATCAGTGAGTCCACAGGTCGCTACGAGCAGTACTTC
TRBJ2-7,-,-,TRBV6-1,CASSDLGIVYEQYF,TGTGCCAGCAGTGACCTGGGGATAGTGTACGAGCAGTACTTC
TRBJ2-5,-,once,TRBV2,CASRKEREETQYF,TGTGCCAGCAGGAAAGAAAGAGAAGAGACCCAGTACTTC
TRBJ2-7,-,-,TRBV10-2,CASGDQVLYEQYF,TGCGCCAGCGGGGATCAGGTTCTCTACGAGCAGTACTTC
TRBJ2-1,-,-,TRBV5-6,CASSLWAGGYNEQFF,TGTGCCAGCAGCTTGTGGGCAGGTGGATACAATGAGCAGTTCTTC
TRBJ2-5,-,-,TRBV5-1,CASSLDRETQYF,TGCGCCAGCAGCTTAGATAGAGAGACCCAGTACTTC
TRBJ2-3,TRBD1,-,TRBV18,CASSPLRQGAGGADTQYF,TGTGCCAGCTCACCACTACGACAGGGGGCCGGAGGCGCAGATACGCAGTATTTT
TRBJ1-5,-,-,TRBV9,CASSLYSANQPQHF,TGTGCCAGCAGCCTATACAGCGCCAATCAGCCCCAGCATTTT
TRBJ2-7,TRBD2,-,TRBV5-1,CASSFGTSGTYEQYF,TGCGCCAGCAGCTTTGGGACTAGCGGGACCTACGAGCAGTACTTC
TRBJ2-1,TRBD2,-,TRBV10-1,CASSGGDGNNEQFF,TGCGCCAGCAGCGGGGGGGACGGTAACAATGAGCAGTTCTTC
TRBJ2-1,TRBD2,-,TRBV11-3,CASSAGEGNEQFF,TGTGCCAGCTCGGCGGGAGAAGGCAATGAGCAGTTCTTC
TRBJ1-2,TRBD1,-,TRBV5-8,CASSPWRQGVGTF,TGTGCCAGCAGCCCATGGCGACAGGGAGTCGGGACCTTC
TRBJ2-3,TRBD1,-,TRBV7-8,CASSLGRDRGIYTQYF,TGTGCCAGCAGCTTAGGGAGGGACAGGGGAATATATACGCAGTATTTT
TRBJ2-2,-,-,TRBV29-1,CSVGTKGNTGELFF,TGCAGCGTCGGGACAAAAGGGAACACCGGGGAGCTGTTTTTT
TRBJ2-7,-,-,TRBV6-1,CASSIYEQYF,TGTGCCAGCTCTATCTACGAGCAGTACTTC
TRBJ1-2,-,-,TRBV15,CATSRGPWAGGYGYTF,TGTGCCACCAGCAGAGGACCATGGGCGGGGGGCTATGGCTACACCTTC
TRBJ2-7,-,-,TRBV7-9,CASSPSTVYEQYF,TGTGCCAGCAGCCCCTCTACCGTATACGAGCAGTACTTC
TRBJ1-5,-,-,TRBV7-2,CASSLVGRVHQPQHF,TGTGCCAGCAGCTTAGTAGGCAGGGTCCATCAGCCCCAGCATTTT
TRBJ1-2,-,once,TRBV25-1,CASSFFEGYGYTF,TGTGCCAGCAGTTTCTTTGAGGGGTATGGCTACACCTTC
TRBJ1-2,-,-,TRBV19,CASSIDLVTGKFGYTF,TGTGCCAGTAGTATAGATCTGGTTACAGGGAAATTTGGCTACACCTTC
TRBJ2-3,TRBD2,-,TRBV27,CASSLYVGTSGTDTQYF,TGTGCCAGCAGTCTTTACGTGGGGACTAGCGGCACAGATACGCAGTATTTT
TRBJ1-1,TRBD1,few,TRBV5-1,CASSLGDRDTEAFF,TGCGCCAGCAGCTTGGGGGACAGAGACACTGAAGCTTTCTTT
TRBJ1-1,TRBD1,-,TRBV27,CASSLMQGARGNTEAFF,TGTGCCAGCAGTTTAATGCAGGGGGCAAGGGGGAACACTGAAGCTTTCTTT
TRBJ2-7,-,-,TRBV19,CASSIRRDYEQYF,TGTGCCAGTAGTATTAGGCGGGACTACGAGCAGTACTTC
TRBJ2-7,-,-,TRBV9,CASSVATGPYEQYF,TGTGCCAGCAGCGTGGCCACAGGACCCTACGAGCAGTACTTC
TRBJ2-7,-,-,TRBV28,CATRIRGSEQYF,TGTGCCACCAGAATCCGGGGCTCCGAGCAGTACTTC
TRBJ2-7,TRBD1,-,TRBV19,CASSSRDSFIEQYF,TGTGCCAGTAGTTCCCGGGACAGCTTTATTGAGCAGTACTTC
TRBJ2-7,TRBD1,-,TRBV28,CASSFTGDSYEQYF,TGTGCCAGCAGTTTCACAGGGGACAGCTACGAGCAGTACTTC
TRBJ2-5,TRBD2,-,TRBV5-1,CASSATGTTGETQYF,TGCGCCAGCAGCGCAACCGGGACTACGGGGGAGACCCAGTACTTC
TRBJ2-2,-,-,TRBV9,CASSVTLTGELFF,TGTGCCAGCAGCGTAACGCTTACCGGGGAGCTGTTTTTT
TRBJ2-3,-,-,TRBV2,CARKESPGTDTQYF,TGTGCCCGAAAGGAGTCTCCTGGCACAGATACGCAGTATTTT
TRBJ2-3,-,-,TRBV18,CASSPLATPTDTQYF,TGTGCCAGCTCACCGCTAGCGACCCCCACAGATACGCAGTATTTT
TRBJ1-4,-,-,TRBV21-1,CASNHTLRTRKKLFF,TGTGCCAGCAACCATACCCTCCGGACCCGCAAAAAACTGTTTTTT
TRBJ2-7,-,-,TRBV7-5,CVRSLDEVGEQYF,TGTGTCAGAAGCTTAGACGAGGTCGGCGAGCAGTACTTC
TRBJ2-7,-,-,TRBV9,CASSVAPQGEQYF,TGTGCCAGCAGCGTAGCTCCCCAGGGAGAGCAGTACTTC
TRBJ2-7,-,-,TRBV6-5,CASSYSIPAVSYEQYF,TGTGCCAGCAGTTACTCGATCCCCGCTGTATCCTACGAGCAGTACTTC
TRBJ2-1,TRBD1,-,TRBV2,CAIEDRGFRNEQFF,TGTGCCATCGAAGACAGGGGATTTAGGAATGAGCAGTTCTTC
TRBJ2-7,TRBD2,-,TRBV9,CASSVGTSVNHEQYF,TGTGCCAGCAGCGTTGGGACTAGCGTGAACCACGAGCAGTACTTC
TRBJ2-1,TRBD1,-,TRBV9,CASSAAGTGSYNEQFF,TGTGCCAGCAGCGCAGCCGGGACAGGGTCCTACAATGAGCAGTTCTTC
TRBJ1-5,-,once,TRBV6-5,CASSYGSNQPQHF,TGTGCCAGCAGTTACGGCAGCAATCAGCCCCAGCATTTT
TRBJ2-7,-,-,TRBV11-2,CASSLRGVASYEQYF,TGTGCCAGCAGCCTCAGGGGGGTTGCCTCCTACGAGCAGTACTTC
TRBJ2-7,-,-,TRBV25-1,CASSRGGDYEQYF,TGTGCCAGCAGCAGGGGAGGGGACTACGAGCAGTACTTC